Following are 28 T cell receptor beta chains from one sample sequenced in a study of blood T cell repertoires in COVID-19 (TCRdb year 2020). The library was built by means of the immunoSEQ multiplex PCR assay. The table comes from immuneACCESS by way of TCRdb, which keeps in-frame sequences with V and J called. Part of the clones is missing from these tables; in studies checked, under half for an unresolved V gene and the rest for unknown reasons. The sample table lists 100,000 to 120,000 clones, 85% of them with a count of one. Around 13% of the sample comes from the top ten. Sequenced material: peripheral blood. Receptor source: a human donor in a cohort sampled during active COVID-19.

The CDR3 region is CASSPGTVYNTIYF. DNA for the CDR3: TGTGCCAGCAGTCCGGGGACAGTGTACAACACCATATATTTT. V is TRBV6-6 and J is TRBJ1-3, with 7 bases identical to TRBD1. The germline V gene has CDR1 MNHNY and CDR2 SVGAGI (reference sequence). CDR3 size: 14 residues. V shed 5 bases, J shed 7 bases, and the junction held 8 bases outside the gene matches.

The chain uses TRBV5-6 and TRBJ2-2, with TRBD2 as a possible D gene (5 bases). Per germline, CDR1 SGHDT and CDR2 YYEEEE. This CDR3 contains 13 residues. V was trimmed by 5 bases and J by 6 bases, leaving 11 bases between them. The CDR3 DNA sequence: TGTGCCAGCAGAATGATTAGCGCCGGGGAGCTGTTTTTT. As protein: CASRMISAGELFF.

The chain couples TRBV27 to TRBJ2-1, with D possibly being TRBD1 (5 bases). The germline gives CDR1 MNHEY, CDR2 SMNVEV (reference sequence). Between the trimmed V and J ends, which lost 5 bases and 0 bases, there was a span of 11 bases. The CDR3 is 15 residues long. In DNA form, the CDR3 reads TGTGCCAGCAGTAGACAGTTAAGCTCCTACAATGAGCAGTTCTTC. Translating gives CASSRQLSSYNEQFF.

The chain has TRBV19 and TRBJ1-5; D possibly corresponds to TRBD1 (5 bases). CDR1 and CDR2 (germline): LNHDA, SQIVND (reference sequence). Trimming stripped 4 bases from V and 0 bases from J, with 7 bases between. CDR3 length: 14 residues. Here the CDR3 DNA reads TGTGCCAGTAGTAAGGGGAATAGCAATCAGCCCCAGCATTTT. It translates to CASSKGNSNQPQHF.

The chain uses TRBV5-4 and TRBJ2-7, with TRBD2 matching 7 bases. Germline CDR1 reads SGHNT; CDR2 reads YYREEE (reference sequence). The CDR3 loop spans 14 amino acids. V lost 4 bases, J lost 2 bases, and 6 bases stayed unmatched. The CDR3 DNA is TGTGCCAGCAGCCCTGTGAGCGGGGCCTACGAGCAGTACTTC. It specifies CASSPVSGAYEQYF.

The rearrangement links TRBV6-5 to TRBJ1-6; D unclear. Germline V lookup: CDR1 MNHEY, CDR2 SVGAGI. This CDR3 comprises 13 residues. Between the trimmed V and J ends, which lost 7 bases and 0 bases, there was a span of 4 bases. CDR3 sequence (DNA): TGTGCCAGCACGGGCTCCTATAATTCACCCCTCCACTTT. Amino acid sequence: CASTGSYNSPLHF.

This clone has just a few counts. CDR3 sequence (DNA): TGTGCCAGCAGTTATTTCGGTCAGCCCCAGCATTTT. It translates to CASSYFGQPQHF. The chain has TRBV6-2 or TRBV6-3 and TRBJ1-5; D is unclear. Trimming took off 3 bases at V and 6 bases at J, with 6 bases between the two ends. The CDR3 runs to 12 residues. The V gene's germline CDR1 is MNHEY and CDR2 SVGEGT.

The genes are TRBV18 and TRBJ2-5; no firm D call. Germline CDR1 reads KGHSH; CDR2 reads LQKENI. Trimming removed 3 bases from V and 5 bases from J, with 4 bases in between. This CDR3 spans 11 amino acids. As DNA, the CDR3 is TGTGCCAGCTCACCCGGGGAGACCCAGTACTTC. Translated: CASSPGETQYF.

In this sample, this clone turned up a few times. The gene calls are TRBV7-2 and TRBJ2-7; D is possibly TRBD2 (5 bases). The CDR3 length is 15 residues. Germline CDR1 SGHTA, CDR2 FQGNSA. V lost 5 bases, J lost 0 bases, and 14 bases lay in between. The CDR3 region is CASSRSGMGSYEQYF. In DNA form, the CDR3 reads TGTGCCAGCAGCCGCAGCGGAATGGGCTCCTACGAGCAGTACTTC.

V is TRBV5-5 and J is TRBJ2-5; 9 bases align to TRBD1. The CDR3 has 14 residues. With 2 bases clipped from V and 3 bases from J, the junction kept 2 bases outside the gene matches. Germline loops: CDR1 SGHKS, CDR2 YYEKEE (reference sequence). The CDR3 DNA reads as TGTGCCAGCAGCTTCTGGACAGGGGAAGAGACCCAGTACTTC. Protein product: CASSFWTGEETQYF.

This chain links TRBV7-9 with TRBJ2-2; perhaps TRBD1 as D (5 bases). The CDR3 length is 17 residues. Germline V gene lookup returns CDR1 SEHNR and CDR2 FQNEAQ (reference sequence). V lost 1 base and J 6 bases, leaving 18 bases between the germline ends. The CDR3 DNA reads TGTGCCAGCAGCTTAGGGGGCGCCAGGGCAGGCGCCGGGGAGCTGTTTTTT. Its translation: CASSLGGARAGAGELFF.

The V and J genes are TRBV3-1 (or the pseudogene TRBV3-2) and TRBJ1-1; D is uncertain. Germline V gene sequence: CDR1 LGHDT, CDR2 YNNKEL (reference sequence). The CDR3 covers 15 residues. V lost 8 bases, J lost 1 base, and 17 bases lay in between. CDR3 sequence reads: CASGPYSSPNTEAFF. In DNA form, the CDR3 reads TGTGCCAGCGGCCCTTACAGCTCACCGAACACTGAAGCTTTCTTT.

The chain carries TRBV4-3 and TRBJ1-1; the D is unclear. V lost 1 base to trimming and J lost 0 bases, with 6 bases between them. The CDR3 is 14 amino acids. Germline V lookup: CDR1 LGHNA, CDR2 YSLEER. Here the CDR3 reads CASSQVGLNTEAFF. In DNA, the CDR3 is TGCGCCAGCAGCCAAGTTGGCTTGAACACTGAAGCTTTCTTT.

The rearrangement uses TRBV11-2 and TRBJ1-4, with D tentatively TRBD1 (6 bases). The length of the CDR3 is 14 residues. Germline values: CDR1 SGHAT, CDR2 FQNNGV. V lost 5 bases, J lost 8 bases, and 15 bases lay in between. CDR3 loop: CASSLGQLTEKLFF. CDR3 in DNA: TGTGCCAGCAGCCTCGGACAGTTAACGGAAAAACTGTTTTTT.

The rearrangement uses TRBV11-2 and TRBJ2-7, with 13 bases aligning to TRBD2. The CDR3 length is 14 residues. Looked up from germline, CDR1 is SGHAT and CDR2 is FQNNGV. The V segment lost 7 bases and the J segment 3 bases; nucleotides outside the gene matches: 3. This CDR3 reads CASNGLAGDYEQYF. The CDR3 coding sequence is TGTGCCAGCAACGGACTAGCGGGGGACTACGAGCAGTACTTC.

In DNA form, the CDR3 reads TGTGCCAGCAGCAGAGTCTCAGGGGGAAAAACTTCATACGAGCAGTACTTC. This codes for CASSRVSGGKTSYEQYF. The chain couples TRBV21-1 to TRBJ2-7; TRBD1, the table's D call, lacks a check against the DNA. TRBV21-1 is a documented pseudogene. The CDR3 is 17 amino acids.

This clone was counted a few times. The chain joins TRBV29-1 to TRBJ1-1, with D possibly TRBD1 on 6 matching bases. There are 12 residues in the CDR3. V lost 6 bases, J lost 4 bases, and 12 bases lay in between. CDR1 and CDR2 from the germline V gene are SQVTM and ANQGSEA. The CDR3 reads CSVGQWATEAFF. In DNA form, the CDR3 reads TGCAGCGTGGGACAATGGGCCACTGAAGCTTTCTTT.

The gene calls are TRBV30 and TRBJ2-4; the match to TRBD1 covers 7 bases. Germline CDR1 reads GTSNPN; CDR2 reads SVGIG (reference sequence). V dropped 4 bases and J dropped 0; count of bases not matched to a gene: 6. The CDR3 extends over 15 amino acids. The CDR3 DNA reads as TGTGCCTGGACAGGGGGAAAACTAGCCAAAAACATTCAGTACTTC. Translation gives CAWTGGKLAKNIQYF.

V gene TRBV9 combines with J gene TRBJ1-3; the D gene is possibly TRBD1 (5 bases). V lost 0 bases, J lost 0 bases, and 10 bases lay in between. The CDR3 has 16 amino acids. Germline-derived CDR1 and CDR2 are SGDLS and YYNGEE. CDR3 sequence: CASSVEWGGSGNTIYF. The CDR3 nucleotides are TGTGCCAGCAGCGTAGAATGGGGCGGCTCTGGAAACACCATATATTTT.

The J gene is TRBJ1-4, the V gene TRBV6-5; D is perhaps TRBD1 (6 bases). CDR3 length: 13 amino acids. Per germline, CDR1 MNHEY and CDR2 SVGAGI. V was trimmed by 3 bases and J by 7 bases, leaving 9 bases between them. Here the CDR3 DNA reads TGTGCCAGCAGTTATCTGGACAGTGAAAAACTGTTTTTT. It translates to CASSYLDSEKLFF.

The sample holds one count of this clone. This chain uses TRBV19 with TRBJ1-5; TRBD1 matches 7 bases. V gave up 5 bases and J gave up 6 bases; unmatched junction bases: 7. Germline V gene lookup returns CDR1 LNHDA and CDR2 SQIVND (reference sequence). CDR3 length: 14 residues. The CDR3, as DNA: TGTGCCAGTAGTTCCGACAGGGACGGTCAGCCCCAGCATTTT. Its protein is CASSSDRDGQPQHF.

The J gene is TRBJ2-3, the V gene TRBV11-3, with 8 bases identical to TRBD1. Trimming cost V 4 bases and J 4 bases; bases outside gene matches: 4. The CDR3 is made up of 14 amino acids. Germline CDR1 and CDR2: SGHNT and YENEEA. CDR3 DNA sequence: TGTGCCAGCAGCTCCGGGACAGGTCCAGATACGCAGTATTTT. Translating it yields CASSSGTGPDTQYF.

DNA for the CDR3: TGCGCCAGCAGCCAACTCCCCACAGGGCAGGCTGAAGCTTTCTTT. Translation: CASSQLPTGQAEAFF. This chain links TRBV4-3 with TRBJ1-1; the D gene is possibly TRBD1 (6 bases). V lost 2 bases, J lost 6 bases, and 16 bases lay in between. Germline CDR1 reads LGHNA; CDR2 reads YSLEER. This CDR3 has 15 amino acids.

The chain joins TRBV6-5 to TRBJ1-4; TRBD1 aligns across 8 bases. CDR1 and CDR2 (germline): MNHEY, SVGAGI. V shed 6 bases, J shed 8 bases, and the junction held 2 bases outside the gene matches. This CDR3 region has 12 residues. CDR3 residues: CASRTGVEKLFF. The DNA of the CDR3 is TGTGCCAGCAGGACAGGGGTCGAAAAACTGTTTTTT.

The V call is TRBV7-8, the J call TRBJ1-1; D gene ambiguous. CDR1 SGHVS and CDR2 FQNEAQ come from the germline V gene. This CDR3 contains 13 residues. Trimming left V 6 bases short and J 1 base short, with 9 bases between. This chain's CDR3 is CASRNTENTEAFF. In DNA, the CDR3 is TGTGCCAGCAGAAATACAGAGAACACTGAAGCTTTCTTT. Complete variable domain (other parts from reference TRBV7-8 and TRBJ1-1): GAGVSQSPRYKVAKRGQDVALRCDPISGHVSLFWYQQALGQGPEFLTYFQNEAQLDKSGLPSDRFFAERPEGSVSTLKIQRTQQEDSAVYLCASRNTENTEAFFGQGTRLTVV.

The chain uses TRBV6-5 and TRBJ2-7, with a weak D call TRBD1 (5 bases). CDR3 length: 14 amino acids. V was shortened by 0 bases and J by 4 bases, with 10 bases between the two germline ends. Germline V gene lookup returns CDR1 MNHEY and CDR2 SVGAGI. CDR3 region: CASSYSWQGYEQYF. The CDR3 nucleotides are TGTGCCAGCAGTTACTCCTGGCAGGGTTACGAGCAGTACTTC.

This chain uses TRBV3-1 (or the pseudogene TRBV3-2) with TRBJ1-6; TRBD1 agrees at 8 bases. The V segment lost 3 bases and the J segment 12 bases; nucleotides outside the gene matches: 10. This CDR3 is 15 amino acids long. Germline V gene data show CDR1 as LGHDT and CDR2 as YNNKEL (reference sequence). The DNA of the CDR3 is TGTGCCAGCAGCCAGGACAGGGTAATTCCTTTACCCCTCCACTTT. Its translation is CASSQDRVIPLPLHF.

The chain uses TRBV28 and TRBJ1-2; D is possibly TRBD1 (6 bases). The V end lost 5 bases, the J end lost 7 bases, and 20 bases lay between the germline ends. The CDR3 covers 15 residues. Germline lookup yields CDR1 MDHEN and CDR2 SYDVKM. DNA for the CDR3: TGTGCCAGCAGTGCAACAGGGCTACCCTTCGCTGGCTACACCTTC. Amino acid sequence: CASSATGLPFAGYTF.